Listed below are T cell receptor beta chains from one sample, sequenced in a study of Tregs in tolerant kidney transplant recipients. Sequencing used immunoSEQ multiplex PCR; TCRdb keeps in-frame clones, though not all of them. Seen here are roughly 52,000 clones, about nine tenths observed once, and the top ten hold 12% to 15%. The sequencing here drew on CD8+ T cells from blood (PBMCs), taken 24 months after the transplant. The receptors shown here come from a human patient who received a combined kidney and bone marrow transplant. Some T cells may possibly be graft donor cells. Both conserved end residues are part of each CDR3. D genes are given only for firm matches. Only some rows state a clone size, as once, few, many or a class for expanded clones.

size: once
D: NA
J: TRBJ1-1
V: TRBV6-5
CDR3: CASRSKGVSEAFF
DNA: TGTGCCAGCAGATCGAAGGGGGTTTCTGAAGCTTTCTTT

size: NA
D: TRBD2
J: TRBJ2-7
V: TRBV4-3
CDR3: CASSRVAGTYEQYF
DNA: TGCGCCAGCAGCCGGGTAGCGGGTACCTACGAGCAGTACTTC

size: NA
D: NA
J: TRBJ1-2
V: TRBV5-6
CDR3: CASSLVRGNYGYTF
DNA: TGTGCCAGCAGCTTAGTCCGGGGGAACTATGGCTACACCTTC

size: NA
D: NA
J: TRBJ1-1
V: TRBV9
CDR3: CASSASRGWGRENTEAFF
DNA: TGTGCCAGCAGCGCCTCCAGGGGATGGGGCAGGGAGAACACTGAAGCTTTCTTT

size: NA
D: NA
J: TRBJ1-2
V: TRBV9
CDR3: CASSESQGYGYTF
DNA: TGTGCCAGCAGCGAATCTCAGGGCTATGGCTACACCTTC

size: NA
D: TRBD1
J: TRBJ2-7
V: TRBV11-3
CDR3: CASSPRQGYYEQYF
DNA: TGTGCCAGCAGCCCGCGACAGGGCTACTACGAGCAGTACTTC

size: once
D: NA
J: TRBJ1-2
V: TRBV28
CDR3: CASQDRTYGYTF
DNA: TGTGCCAGCCAGGACAGAACCTATGGCTACACCTTC

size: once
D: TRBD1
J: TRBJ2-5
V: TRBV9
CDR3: CASNSGTGQETQYF
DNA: TGTGCCAGCAACTCCGGGACAGGGCAAGAGACCCAGTACTTC

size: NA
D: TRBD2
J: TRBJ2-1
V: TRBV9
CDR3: CASSGAGGFGNEQFF
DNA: TGTGCCAGCAGCGGGGCGGGGGGCTTTGGGAATGAGCAGTTCTTC

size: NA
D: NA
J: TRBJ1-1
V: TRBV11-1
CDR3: CASSLDRRGAFF
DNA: TGTGCCAGCAGCTTAGATCGCAGGGGTGCTTTCTTT

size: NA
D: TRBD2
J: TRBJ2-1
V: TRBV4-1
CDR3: CASSAVLAGGINNEQFF
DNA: TGCGCCAGCAGCGCGGTGCTAGCGGGAGGGATCAACAATGAGCAGTTCTTC

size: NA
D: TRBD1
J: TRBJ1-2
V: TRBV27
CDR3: CASSFGTDYGYTF
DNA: TGTGCCAGCAGTTTTGGGACAGACTATGGCTACACCTTC

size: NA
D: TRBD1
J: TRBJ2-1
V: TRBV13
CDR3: CASSFGDRAGEQFF
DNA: TGTGCCAGCAGCTTCGGGGACAGGGCCGGTGAGCAGTTCTTC

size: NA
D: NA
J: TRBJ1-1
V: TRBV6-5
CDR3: CAISDEGSSGTEAFF
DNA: TGTGCCATCAGCGATGAGGGCTCTTCGGGCACTGAAGCTTTCTTT

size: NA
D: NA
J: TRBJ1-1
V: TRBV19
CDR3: CASSKSGQSTEAFF
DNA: TGTGCCAGTAGTAAGTCCGGACAAAGCACTGAAGCTTTCTTT

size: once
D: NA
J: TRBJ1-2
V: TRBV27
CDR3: CASSLEHPGYGYTF
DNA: TGTGCCAGCAGTTTAGAACACCCTGGCTATGGCTACACCTTC

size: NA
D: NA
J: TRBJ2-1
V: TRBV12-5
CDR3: CASGEGGGHNEQFF
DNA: TGTGCTAGTGGTGAGGGGGGGGGACACAATGAGCAGTTCTTC

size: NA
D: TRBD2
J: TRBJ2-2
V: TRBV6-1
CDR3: CASSELAGEITGELFF
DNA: TGTGCCAGCAGTGAACTAGCGGGGGAAATCACCGGGGAGCTGTTTTTT

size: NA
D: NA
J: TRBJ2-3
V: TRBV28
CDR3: CASTSPVIRGNIDTQYF
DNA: TGTGCCAGCACCTCCCCAGTTATTCGGGGGAATATAGATACGCAGTATTTT

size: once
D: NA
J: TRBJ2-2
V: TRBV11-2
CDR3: CASSPPTGSGELFF
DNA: TGTGCCAGCAGCCCGCCCACAGGGTCCGGGGAGCTGTTTTTT

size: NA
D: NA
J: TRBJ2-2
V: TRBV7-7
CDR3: CASSLVDFTGELFF
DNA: TGTGCCAGCAGCTTAGTCGACTTTACCGGGGAGCTGTTTTTT

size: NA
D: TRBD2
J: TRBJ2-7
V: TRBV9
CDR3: CASSVGLAANYEQYF
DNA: TGTGCCAGCAGCGTAGGTCTAGCGGCAAACTACGAGCAGTACTTC

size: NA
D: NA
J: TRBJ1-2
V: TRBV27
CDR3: CASGGDFSNGYTF
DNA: TGTGCCAGCGGAGGGGACTTCTCCAATGGCTACACCTTC

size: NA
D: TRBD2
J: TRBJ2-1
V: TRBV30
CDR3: CACIISGPINEQFF
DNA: TGTGCCTGTATTATTAGCGGGCCCATCAATGAGCAGTTCTTC

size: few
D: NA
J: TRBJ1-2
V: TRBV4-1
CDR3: CASSPGLNYGYTF
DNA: TGCGCCAGCAGCCCCGGACTTAACTATGGCTACACCTTC

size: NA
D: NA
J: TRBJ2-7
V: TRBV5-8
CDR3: CASSLYPTVGSYEQYF
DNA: TGTGCCAGCAGCTTATACCCGACAGTAGGCTCCTACGAGCAGTACTTC

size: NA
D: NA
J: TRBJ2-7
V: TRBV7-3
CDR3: CASSAETGPYEQYF
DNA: TGTGCCAGCAGTGCCGAGACAGGTCCCTACGAGCAGTACTTC

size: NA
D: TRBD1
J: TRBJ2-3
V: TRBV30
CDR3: CAWSPGTGPSTDTQYF
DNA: TGTGCCTGGAGCCCCGGGACAGGGCCCAGCACAGATACGCAGTATTTT

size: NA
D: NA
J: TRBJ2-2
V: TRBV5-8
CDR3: CASSSMAPGLANTGELFF
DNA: TGTGCCAGCAGCTCGATGGCACCGGGACTGGCGAACACCGGGGAGCTGTTTTTT

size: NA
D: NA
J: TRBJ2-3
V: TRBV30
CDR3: CAWNTGDTQYF
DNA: TGTGCCTGGAACACGGGAGATACGCAGTATTTT

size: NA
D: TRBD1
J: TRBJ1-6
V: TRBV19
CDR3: CASSIGTGGNSPLHF
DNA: TGTGCCAGTAGTATCGGGACAGGGGGTAATTCACCCCTCCACTTT

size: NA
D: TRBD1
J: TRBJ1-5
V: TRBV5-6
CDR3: CASRSSGTGEYSNQPQHF
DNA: TGTGCCAGCAGATCTTCCGGGACAGGCGAGTATAGCAATCAGCCCCAGCATTTT

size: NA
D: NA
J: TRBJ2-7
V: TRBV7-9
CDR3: CASSNLGLVYEQYF
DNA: TGTGCCAGCAGCAACCTCGGGTTAGTCTACGAGCAGTACTTC

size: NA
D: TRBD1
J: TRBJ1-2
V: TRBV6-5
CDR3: CASSLTGNYGYTF
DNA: TGTGCCAGCAGTTTGACAGGGAACTATGGCTACACCTTC

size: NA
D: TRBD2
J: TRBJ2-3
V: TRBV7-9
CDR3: CASSPDLAAGVVTDTQYF
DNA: TGTGCCAGCAGCCCGGATTTGGCAGCGGGAGTGGTCACAGATACGCAGTATTTT

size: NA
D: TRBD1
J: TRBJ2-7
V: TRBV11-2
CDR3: CASSSAGTGYSYEQYF
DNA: TGTGCCAGCAGCTCAGCCGGGACAGGGTACTCCTACGAGCAGTACTTC

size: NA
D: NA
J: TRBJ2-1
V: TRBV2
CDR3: CASKRASYNEQFF
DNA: TGTGCCAGCAAGAGGGCCTCCTACAATGAGCAGTTCTTC

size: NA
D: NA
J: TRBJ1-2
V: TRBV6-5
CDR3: CASSYSMGVDGYTF
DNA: TGTGCCAGCAGTTACTCGATGGGAGTTGATGGCTACACCTTC

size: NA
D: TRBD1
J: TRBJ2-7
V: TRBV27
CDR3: CASSSSAGTVTYEQYF
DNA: TGTGCCAGCAGTTCTTCCGCCGGGACAGTTACCTACGAGCAGTACTTC

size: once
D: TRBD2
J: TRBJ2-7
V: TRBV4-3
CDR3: CASSQNLAGAVYEQYF
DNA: TGCGCCAGCAGCCAAAACCTAGCGGGAGCGGTTTACGAGCAGTACTTC

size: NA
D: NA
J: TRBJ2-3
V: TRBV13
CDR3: CASSASPTSTDTQYF
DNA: TGTGCCAGCTCCGCGTCCCCAACTAGCACAGATACGCAGTATTTT

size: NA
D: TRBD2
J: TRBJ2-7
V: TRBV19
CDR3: CASSPVAGYLADSYEQYF
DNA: TGTGCCAGTAGCCCCGTGGCGGGATATCTAGCGGACTCCTACGAGCAGTACTTC

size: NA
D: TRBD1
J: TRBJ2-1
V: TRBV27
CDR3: CASSPGQGRPYEQFF
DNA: TGTGCCAGCAGTCCGGGACAGGGGCGGCCTTATGAGCAGTTCTTC

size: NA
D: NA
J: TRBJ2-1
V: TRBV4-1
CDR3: CASSQGELVEQFF
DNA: TGCGCCAGCAGCCAAGGAGAACTAGTCGAGCAGTTCTTC

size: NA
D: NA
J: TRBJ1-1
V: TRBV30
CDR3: CAWSVGGGRTEAFF
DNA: TGTGCCTGGAGTGTAGGCGGTGGGAGGACTGAAGCTTTCTTT

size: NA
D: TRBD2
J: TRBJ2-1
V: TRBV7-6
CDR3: CASSLGAGGLTNEQFF
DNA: TGTGCCAGCAGCTTAGGTGCGGGGGGGCTCACGAATGAGCAGTTCTTC